This T cell receptor beta chain derives from a study of PD-1 blockade in classical Hodgkin lymphoma. Points from the study as a whole: Patients excluded were those beginning nivolumab under 1 year after ASCT. The CD4+ diversity rise by C4D1 was clearest in complete responders. In newly diagnosed patients, baseline TCR diversity was reportedly below that of healthy donors.

After autologous stem cell transplantation all patients relapsed, and prior brentuximab vedotin exposure differed between cohorts. The best responses consisted of complete response, partial response or progressive disease. This clone occurred once. Antigen: not known. Produced via immunoSEQ multiplex PCR; TCRdb's table is partial and in-frame only. The sample holds tens of thousands of clones, roughly four fifths seen once. The TCR originated in a human donor with classical Hodgkin lymphoma. The source material was peripheral blood mononuclear cells (PBMCs), sampled before the second cycle of nivolumab.

The CDR3 sequence is CASSSPQQGVHEQYF. CDR3 coding DNA: TGTGCCAGCAGTTCCCCCCAACAGGGGGTCCACGAGCAGTACTTC. The V gene is TRBV28, the J gene TRBJ2-5, with 8 bases fitting TRBD1. The DNA matches TRBJ2-7 better at its end, which makes the J call doubtful. Germline CDR1 is MDHEN and CDR2 is SYDVKM. CDR3 length equals 15 residues.